Below are 14 T cell receptor beta chains sequenced from a single sample in a study of shared clonotypes between healthy human individuals. The naive CD8 fraction comprised CD45RO-negative cells positively selected for CCR7 and excluded terminally differentiated effector memory CD45RA+ cells. Repertoires were generated with immunoSEQ multiplex PCR, while TCRdb's copy carries only in-frame clones and drops some. The sample shows millions of clones, around 96% of them seen only once. The source material was naive CD8+ T cells sorted from blood. These receptors were taken from a young man in good health.

This clone was observed once. The chain uses TRBV9 and TRBJ2-1; possible D gene TRBD1, 6 bases. V lost 3 bases to trimming and J lost 8 bases, with 15 bases between them. Per germline, CDR1 SGDLS and CDR2 YYNGEE. CDR3 length: 14 amino acids. CDR3 DNA: TGTGCCAGCAGCGAGGGGAGACAGGCATATGAGCAGTTCTTC. Its protein product is CASSEGRQAYEQFF.

The rearrangement links TRBV7-2 to TRBJ2-3, with a possible D match to TRBD1 (5 bases). Germline assignment: CDR1 SGHTA and CDR2 FQGNSA. The CDR3 runs to 16 residues. V gave up 5 bases and J gave up 0 bases, with 15 bases separating them. In nucleotides, the CDR3 is TGTGCCAGCAGCATAAAAGGAACAGGTAGCACAGATACGCAGTATTTT. Residues: CASSIKGTGSTDTQYF.

The chain has TRBV27 and TRBJ2-3; D is perhaps TRBD2 (6 bases). The CDR3 is 13 amino acids. Trimming took 10 bases from V and 4 from J, leaving 15 bases between them. Germline CDR1 reads MNHEY; CDR2 reads SMNVEV (reference sequence). CDR3 in amino acids: CAIRGKRADTQYF. The CDR3 DNA is TGTGCCATCCGCGGGAAAAGAGCAGATACGCAGTATTTT.

The J gene is TRBJ1-4, the V gene TRBV2; D unresolved. This CDR3 contains 12 residues. CDR1 and CDR2 (germline): SNHLY, FYNNEI. The ends were cut back, 7 bases at V and 7 bases at J, with 10 bases in the middle. CDR3 residues: CASTIRVEKLFF. The CDR3 DNA reads TGTGCCAGCACCATACGGGTTGAAAAACTGTTTTTT.

The chain employs TRBV28 and TRBJ2-7, with TRBD2 matching over 7 bases. CDR3 length equals 14 residues. J lost 0 bases, V lost 8 bases, and 7 bases had no gene match. Germline V gives CDR1 MDHEN, CDR2 SYDVKM. The CDR3 loop reads CASGNGGTSYEQYF. CDR3 in DNA: TGTGCCAGCGGAAACGGGGGGACCTCCTACGAGCAGTACTTC.

This chain links TRBV29-1 with TRBJ1-2; TRBD1 matches 9 bases. This CDR3 spans 14 amino acids. The germline V gene encodes CDR1 SQVTM and CDR2 ANQGSEA. J lost 2 bases, V lost 7 bases, and 8 bases had no gene match. The CDR3 DNA follows: TGCAGCGCGTTAACAGGGGGCGCGAACTATGGCTACACCTTC. Its protein is CSALTGGANYGYTF.

The genes are TRBV9 and TRBJ2-7, with D possibly matching TRBD1 (6 bases). There are 15 residues in the CDR3. Trimming shortened V by 3 bases and J by 2 bases, and 15 bases separated the two germline ends. Germline values: CDR1 SGDLS, CDR2 YYNGEE. The CDR3 DNA sequence: TGTGCCAGCAGCGAAGCAGGGGCCGGAACCTACGAGCAGTACTTC. Its translation: CASSEAGAGTYEQYF.

J is TRBJ1-2 and V is TRBV11-2, with 7 bases aligning to TRBD1. The germline V gene encodes CDR1 SGHAT and CDR2 FQNNGV. Trimming took 1 base from V and 4 from J; bases not matched to a gene: 3. The CDR3 consists of 14 residues. The CDR3 region is CASSLAPGGYGYTF. CDR3 nucleotide sequence: TGTGCCAGCAGCTTAGCTCCAGGGGGCTATGGCTACACCTTC.

The chain combines TRBV28 with TRBJ2-7, with a possible D match to TRBD1 (6 bases). CDR3 size: 13 residues. Trimming took off 4 bases at V and 5 bases at J, with 12 bases between the two ends. From germline, CDR1 is MDHEN and CDR2 SYDVKM. The CDR3 here is CASSSNRVDEQYF. The CDR3 region has the DNA TGTGCCAGCAGTTCTAACAGGGTGGACGAGCAGTACTTC.

This chain uses TRBV11-2 with TRBJ1-3; 7 positions match TRBD1. The trim removed 3 bases at V and 4 bases at J, leaving 12 bases unmatched. This CDR3 is built from 17 residues. Germline CDR1 reads SGHAT; CDR2 reads FQNNGV. The CDR3 nucleotides read TGTGCCAGCAGCTTGGACCCCGGGACAGCATTCGGAAACACCATATATTTT. Its translation: CASSLDPGTAFGNTIYF.

CDR3 loop: CASSGQGYGYTF. The CDR3 region has the DNA TGTGCCAGCAGCGGACAGGGCTATGGCTACACCTTC. The chain combines TRBV5-8 with TRBJ1-2; 8 nucleotides match TRBD1. V shed 4 bases and J 4 bases; nucleotides not matched to a gene: 0. The CDR3 contains 12 residues. Per germline, CDR1 SGHTS and CDR2 YDEGEE.

The CDR3 here is CASRIGTADSNQPQHF. DNA for the CDR3: TGTGCCAGCCGAATCGGGACCGCCGATAGCAATCAGCCCCAGCATTTT. The J gene is TRBJ1-5, the V gene TRBV27, with D perhaps TRBD1 (5 bases). This CDR3 contains 16 residues. Trimming removed 8 bases at V and 0 bases at J, with 17 bases between. Germline CDR1 reads MNHEY; CDR2 reads SMNVEV (reference sequence).

This clone occurred once. The chain combines TRBV4-1 with TRBJ1-2; D uncertain. The CDR3 is 13 amino acids. Germline CDR1 is MGHRA and CDR2 is YSYEKL. Trimming shortened V by 3 bases and J by 8 bases, and 13 bases separated the two germline ends. The CDR3 DNA reads TGCGCCAGCAGCCATATTGGAACCGGAGGCTACACCTTC. It yields the protein CASSHIGTGGYTF.

With regard to this clone: At one of its ends the junction is not consistent with the germline gene, which may arise from a read error. The chain has TRBV7-7 and TRBJ2-7; TRBD1 aligns across 9 bases. The CDR3 sequence is 13 residues long. CDR1 is SSHAT, CDR2 FNYEAQ, per germline (reference sequence). The CDR3 reads CASSPDRGNEQYF. CDR3 DNA sequence: TGTGCTAGCAGCCCTGACAGGGGGAACGAGCAGTACTTC.